This T cell receptor beta chain came from a study of identical twins. Study-level findings and limits: Abundant beta clonotypes from cord blood bore fewer insertions; memory repertoires lacked this pattern.

This CDR3 comprises 14 residues. Trimming at V came to 2 bases and at J to 7 bases, leaving 5 bases not matched to a gene. From germline, CDR1 is DFQATT and CDR2 SNEGSKA (reference sequence). TCRdb re-called the 5' RACE reads with MiXCR, one entry per CDR3 protein. The table shows approximately 1.8 million distinct CDR3 sequences, with about 30% occurring only once. This clonotype was seen only a few times. Its antigen is not identified. What was sequenced was cord blood. The TCR sequence derives from a newborn girl in good health. The V call is TRBV20-1, the J call TRBJ2-1; TRBD1 matches 10 bases. This chain's CDR3 is CSARRGTGDNEQFF. The CDR3 DNA reads as TGCAGTGCTAGAAGGGGGACAGGGGATAATGAGCAGTTCTTC.